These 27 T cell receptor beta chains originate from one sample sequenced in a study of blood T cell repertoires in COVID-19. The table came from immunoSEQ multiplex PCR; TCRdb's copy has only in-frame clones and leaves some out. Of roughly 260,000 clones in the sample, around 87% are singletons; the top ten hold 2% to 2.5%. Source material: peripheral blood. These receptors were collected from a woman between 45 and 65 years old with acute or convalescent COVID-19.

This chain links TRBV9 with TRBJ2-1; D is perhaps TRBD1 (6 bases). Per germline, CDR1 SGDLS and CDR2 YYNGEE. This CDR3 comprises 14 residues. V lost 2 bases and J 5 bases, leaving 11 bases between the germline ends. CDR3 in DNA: TGTGCCAGCAGCGTGCAGGGGCAGAACAATGAGCAGTTCTTC. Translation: CASSVQGQNNEQFF.

The CDR3 DNA sequence: TGTGCCAGCAGCTTAGCCCCCGACTCGCTAGGTGAGCAGTTCTTC. Translation: CASSLAPDSLGEQFF. The V call is TRBV7-2, the J call TRBJ2-1; D gene ambiguous. The CDR3 extends over 15 amino acids. Germline lookup yields CDR1 SGHTA and CDR2 FQGNSA. V lost 0 bases and J 9 bases, leaving 15 bases between the germline ends.

The CDR3 here is CASSLSPASGSFSEQFF. CDR3 bases: TGTGCCAGCAGCTTATCCCCGGCTAGCGGGAGTTTTTCTGAGCAGTTCTTC. V gene TRBV7-3 combines with J gene TRBJ2-1, with 10 bases fitting TRBD2. The CDR3 extends over 17 amino acids. After removal of 2 bases from V and 9 bases from J, the junction contained 13 bases not matched to a gene. Germline V lookup: CDR1 SGHTA, CDR2 FQGTGA. The variable domain in full, with the rest retrieved from reference TRBV7-3 and TRBJ2-1, is GAGVSQTPSNKVTEKGKYVELRCDPISGHTALYWYRQSLGQGPEFLIYFQGTGAADDSGLPNDRFFAVRPEGSVSTLKIQRTERGDSAVYLCASSLSPASGSFSEQFFGPGTRLTVL.

Here the CDR3 reads CASSVPYDNEQFF. CDR3 coding DNA: TGTGCCAGCAGCGTCCCCTATGACAATGAGCAGTTCTTC. The chain links TRBV7-2 to TRBJ2-1; D unresolved. With 5 bases removed from V and 5 bases from J, the gap between germline ends came to 10 bases. The CDR3 has 13 amino acids. In germline, CDR1 is SGHTA, CDR2 FQGNSA.

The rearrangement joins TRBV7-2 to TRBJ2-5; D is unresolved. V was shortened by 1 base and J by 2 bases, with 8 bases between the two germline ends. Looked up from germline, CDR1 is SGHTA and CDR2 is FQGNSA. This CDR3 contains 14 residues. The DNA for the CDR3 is TGTGCCAGCAGCTTAGGGGCCGCTCAAGAGACCCAGTACTTC. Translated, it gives CASSLGAAQETQYF.

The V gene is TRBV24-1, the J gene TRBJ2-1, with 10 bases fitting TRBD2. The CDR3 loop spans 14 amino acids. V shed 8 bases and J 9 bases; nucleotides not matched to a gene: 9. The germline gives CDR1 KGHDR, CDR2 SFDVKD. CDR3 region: CATIAAGGRSEQFF. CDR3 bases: TGTGCCACCATTGCAGCGGGAGGGCGGAGTGAGCAGTTCTTC.

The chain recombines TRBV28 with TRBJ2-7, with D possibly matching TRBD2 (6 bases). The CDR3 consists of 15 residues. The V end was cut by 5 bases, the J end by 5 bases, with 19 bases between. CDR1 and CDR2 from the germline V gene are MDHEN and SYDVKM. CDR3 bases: TGTGCCAGCAGTCCTCTCCTAAGGGGAGGCGACGAGCAGTACTTC. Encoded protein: CASSPLLRGGDEQYF.

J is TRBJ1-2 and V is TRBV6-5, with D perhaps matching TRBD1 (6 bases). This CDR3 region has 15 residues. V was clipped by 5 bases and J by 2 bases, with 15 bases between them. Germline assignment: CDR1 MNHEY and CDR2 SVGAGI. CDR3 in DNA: TGTGCCAGCAGTACCACCGGGACACTAAACTATGGCTACACCTTC. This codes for CASSTTGTLNYGYTF.

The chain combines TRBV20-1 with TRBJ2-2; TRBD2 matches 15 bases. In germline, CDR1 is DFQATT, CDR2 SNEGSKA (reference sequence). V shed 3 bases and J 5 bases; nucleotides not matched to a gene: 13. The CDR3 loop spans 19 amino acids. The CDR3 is CSASLLGGTSGRLTGELFF. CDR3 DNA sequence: TGCAGTGCTAGTCTTCTCGGGGGGACTAGCGGGAGGCTTACCGGGGAGCTGTTTTTT.

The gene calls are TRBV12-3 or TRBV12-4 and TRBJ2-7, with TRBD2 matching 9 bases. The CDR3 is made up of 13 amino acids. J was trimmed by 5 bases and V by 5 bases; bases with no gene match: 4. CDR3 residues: CASSPGTSHEQYF. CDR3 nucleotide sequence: TGTGCCAGCAGTCCTGGGACTAGCCACGAGCAGTACTTC.

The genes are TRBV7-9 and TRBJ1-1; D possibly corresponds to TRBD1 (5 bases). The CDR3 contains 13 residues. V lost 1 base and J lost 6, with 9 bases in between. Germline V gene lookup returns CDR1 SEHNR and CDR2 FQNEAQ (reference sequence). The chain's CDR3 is CASSLGTTAEAFF. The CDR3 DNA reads TGTGCCAGCAGCTTAGGGACAACCGCTGAAGCTTTCTTT.

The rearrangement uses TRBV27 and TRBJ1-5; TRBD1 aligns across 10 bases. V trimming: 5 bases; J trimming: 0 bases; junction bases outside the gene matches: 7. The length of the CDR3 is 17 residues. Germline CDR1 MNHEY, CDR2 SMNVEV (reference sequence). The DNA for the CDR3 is TGTGCCAGCAGTAGGCGGGACAGGGGATATAGCAATCAGCCCCAGCATTTT. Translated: CASSRRDRGYSNQPQHF.

CDR3 sequence reads: CASSETGSPEAFF. The CDR3 DNA is TGTGCCAGCAGTGAAACAGGCTCCCCTGAAGCTTTCTTT. The rearrangement uses TRBV6-1 and TRBJ1-1; possible D gene TRBD1, 5 bases. The V end was cut by 2 bases, the J end by 6 bases, with 10 bases between. CDR1 is MNHNS, CDR2 SASEGT, per germline. The CDR3 runs to 13 residues.

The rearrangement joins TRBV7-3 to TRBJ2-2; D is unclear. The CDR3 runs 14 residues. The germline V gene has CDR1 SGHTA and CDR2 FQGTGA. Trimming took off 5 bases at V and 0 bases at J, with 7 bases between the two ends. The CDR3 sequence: CASSPDSNTGELFF. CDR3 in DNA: TGTGCCAGCAGCCCCGACTCGAACACCGGGGAGCTGTTTTTT.

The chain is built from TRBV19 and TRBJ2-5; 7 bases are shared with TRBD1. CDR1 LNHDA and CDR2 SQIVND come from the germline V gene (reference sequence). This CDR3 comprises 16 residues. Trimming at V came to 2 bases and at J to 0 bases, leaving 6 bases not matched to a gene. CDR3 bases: TGTGCCAGTAGTATAAGGACAGGAACGTACCAAGAGACCCAGTACTTC. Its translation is CASSIRTGTYQETQYF. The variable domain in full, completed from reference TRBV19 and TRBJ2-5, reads DGGITQSPKYLFRKEGQNVTLSCEQNLNHDAMYWYRQDPGQGLRLIYYSQIVNDFQKGDIAEGYSVSREKKESFPLTVTSAQKNPTAFYLCASSIRTGTYQETQYFGPGTRLLVL.

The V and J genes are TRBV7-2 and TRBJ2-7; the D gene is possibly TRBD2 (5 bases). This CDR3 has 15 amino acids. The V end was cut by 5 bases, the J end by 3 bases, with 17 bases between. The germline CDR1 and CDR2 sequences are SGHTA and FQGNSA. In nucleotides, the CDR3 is TGTGCCAGCAGCCCCGGACTCCAAAGAAACTACGAGCAGTACTTC. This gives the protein CASSPGLQRNYEQYF.

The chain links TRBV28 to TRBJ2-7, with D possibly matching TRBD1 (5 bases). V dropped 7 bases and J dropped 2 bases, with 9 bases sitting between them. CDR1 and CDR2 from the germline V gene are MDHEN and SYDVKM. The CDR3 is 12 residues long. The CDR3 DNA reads TGTGCCAGCATACAGGTACCCTACGAGCAGTACTTC. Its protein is CASIQVPYEQYF.

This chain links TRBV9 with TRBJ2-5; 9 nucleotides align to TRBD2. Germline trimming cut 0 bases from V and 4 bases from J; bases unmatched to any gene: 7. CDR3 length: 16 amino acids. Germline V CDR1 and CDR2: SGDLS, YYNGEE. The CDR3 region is CASSVEVAGAGETQYF. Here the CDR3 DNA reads TGTGCCAGCAGCGTAGAGGTAGCGGGAGCGGGAGAGACCCAGTACTTC.

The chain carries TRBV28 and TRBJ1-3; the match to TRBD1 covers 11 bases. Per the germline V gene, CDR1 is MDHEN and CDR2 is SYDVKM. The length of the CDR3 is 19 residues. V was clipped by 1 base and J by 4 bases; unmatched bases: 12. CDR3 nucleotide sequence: TGTGCCAGCAGTTTATTTGGACAGGGGGCAGGTTTACGGGGAAACACCATATATTTT. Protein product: CASSLFGQGAGLRGNTIYF.

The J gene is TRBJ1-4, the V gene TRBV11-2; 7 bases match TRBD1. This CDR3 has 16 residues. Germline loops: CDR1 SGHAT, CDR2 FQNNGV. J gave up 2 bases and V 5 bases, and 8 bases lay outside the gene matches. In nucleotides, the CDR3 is TGTGCCAGCAGCCCCTTCGGACAGGCCACTAATGAAAAACTGTTTTTT. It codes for CASSPFGQATNEKLFF.

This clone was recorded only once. This CDR3 is CASSPQPTDYYSNQPQHF. The CDR3 bases are TGTGCCAGTAGCCCTCAGCCGACAGATTACTATAGCAATCAGCCCCAGCATTTT. The chain carries TRBV19 and TRBJ1-5; tentatively, D is TRBD1 (5 bases). Per germline, CDR1 LNHDA and CDR2 SQIVND (reference sequence). This CDR3 is built from 18 residues. V lost 6 bases to trimming and J lost 0 bases, with 21 bases between them. The full variable domain, completed using reference TRBV19 and TRBJ1-5, is DGGITQSPKYLFRKEGQNVTLSCEQNLNHDAMYWYRQDPGQGLRLIYYSQIVNDFQKGDIAEGYSVSREKKESFPLTVTSAQKNPTAFYLCASSPQPTDYYSNQPQHFGDGTRLSIL.

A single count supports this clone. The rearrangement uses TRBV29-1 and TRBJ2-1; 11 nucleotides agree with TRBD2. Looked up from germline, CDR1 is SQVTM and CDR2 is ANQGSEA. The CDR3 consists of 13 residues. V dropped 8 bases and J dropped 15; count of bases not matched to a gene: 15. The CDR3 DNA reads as TGCAGCTTCGCCGGGACTAGCGGCCCTCGGCTGTTCTTC. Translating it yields CSFAGTSGPRLFF.

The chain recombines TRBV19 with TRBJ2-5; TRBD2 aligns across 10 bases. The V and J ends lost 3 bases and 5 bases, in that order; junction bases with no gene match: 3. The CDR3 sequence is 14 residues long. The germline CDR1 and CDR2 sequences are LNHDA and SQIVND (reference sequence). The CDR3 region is CASSILAGVETQYF. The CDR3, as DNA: TGTGCCAGTAGTATCCTAGCGGGAGTTGAGACCCAGTACTTC.

CDR3: CASSPQAGGPDTQYF. CDR3 sequence (DNA): TGTGCCAGCAGCCCTCAGGCGGGAGGGCCTGATACGCAGTATTTT. The rearrangement links TRBV3-1 (or the pseudogene TRBV3-2) to TRBJ2-3; 9 nucleotides align to TRBD2. Trimming took 4 bases from V and 6 from J; bases not matched to a gene: 8. The CDR3 loop spans 15 amino acids. Germline V gene lookup returns CDR1 LGHDT and CDR2 YNNKEL (reference sequence).

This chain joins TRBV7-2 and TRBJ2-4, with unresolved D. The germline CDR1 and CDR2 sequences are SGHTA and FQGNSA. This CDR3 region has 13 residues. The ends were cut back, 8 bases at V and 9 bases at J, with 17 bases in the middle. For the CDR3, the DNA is TGTGCCAGCTCCCCCAGCGTTCTCGGCATTCAGTACTTC. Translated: CASSPSVLGIQYF.

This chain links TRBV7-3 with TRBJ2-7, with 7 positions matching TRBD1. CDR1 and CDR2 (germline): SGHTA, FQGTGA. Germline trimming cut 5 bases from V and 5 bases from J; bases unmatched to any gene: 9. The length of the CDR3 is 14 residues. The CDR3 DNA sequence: TGTGCCAGCAGCCGGACAGGCCCAACTGACGAGCAGTACTTC. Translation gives CASSRTGPTDEQYF.

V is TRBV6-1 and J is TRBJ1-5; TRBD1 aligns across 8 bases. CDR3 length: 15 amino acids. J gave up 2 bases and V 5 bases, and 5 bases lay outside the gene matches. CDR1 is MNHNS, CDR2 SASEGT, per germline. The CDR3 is CASSFGGQGNQPQHF. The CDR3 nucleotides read TGTGCCAGCAGTTTCGGGGGACAGGGCAATCAGCCCCAGCATTTT.